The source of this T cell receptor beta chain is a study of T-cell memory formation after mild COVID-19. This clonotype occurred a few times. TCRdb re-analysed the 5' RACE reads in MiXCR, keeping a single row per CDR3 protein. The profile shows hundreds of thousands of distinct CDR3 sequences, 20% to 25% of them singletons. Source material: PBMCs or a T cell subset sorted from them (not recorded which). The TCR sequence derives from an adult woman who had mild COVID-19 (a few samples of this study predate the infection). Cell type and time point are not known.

CDR3 bases: TGTGCCAGCAGTCTTACCCGGGGCCCCGGTAGTCAGCCCCAGCATTTT. Residues: CASSLTRGPGSQPQHF. This chain joins TRBV27 and TRBJ1-5; D is perhaps TRBD1 (5 bases). The V end was cut by 5 bases, the J end by 6 bases, with 20 bases between. CDR3 length: 16 residues. The V gene's germline CDR1 is MNHEY and CDR2 SMNVEV (reference sequence).